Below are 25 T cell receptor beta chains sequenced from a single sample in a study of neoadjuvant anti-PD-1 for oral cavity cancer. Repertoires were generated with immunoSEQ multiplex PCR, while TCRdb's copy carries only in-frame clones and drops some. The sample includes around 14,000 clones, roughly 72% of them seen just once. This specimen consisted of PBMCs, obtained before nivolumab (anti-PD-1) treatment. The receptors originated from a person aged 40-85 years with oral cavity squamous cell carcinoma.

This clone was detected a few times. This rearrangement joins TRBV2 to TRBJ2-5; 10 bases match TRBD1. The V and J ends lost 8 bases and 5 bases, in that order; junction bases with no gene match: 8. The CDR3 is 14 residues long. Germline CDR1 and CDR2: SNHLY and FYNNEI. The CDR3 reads CASGRQGARETQYF. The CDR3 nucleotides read TGTGCCAGCGGCCGACAGGGGGCACGGGAGACCCAGTACTTC.

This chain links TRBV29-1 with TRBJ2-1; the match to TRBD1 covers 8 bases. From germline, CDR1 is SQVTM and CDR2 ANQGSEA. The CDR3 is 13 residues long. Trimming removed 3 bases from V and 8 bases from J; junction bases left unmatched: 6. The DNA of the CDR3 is TGCAGCGTTGATCGACAGGGGATCGATGAGCAGTTCTTC. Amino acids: CSVDRQGIDEQFF.

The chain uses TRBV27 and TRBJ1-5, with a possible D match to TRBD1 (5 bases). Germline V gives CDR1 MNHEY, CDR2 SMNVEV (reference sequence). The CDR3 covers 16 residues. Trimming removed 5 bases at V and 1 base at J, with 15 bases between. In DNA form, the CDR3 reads TGTGCCAGCAGTCTCACCGGCGGGGGGAGCAATCAGCCCCAGCATTTT. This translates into CASSLTGGGSNQPQHF.

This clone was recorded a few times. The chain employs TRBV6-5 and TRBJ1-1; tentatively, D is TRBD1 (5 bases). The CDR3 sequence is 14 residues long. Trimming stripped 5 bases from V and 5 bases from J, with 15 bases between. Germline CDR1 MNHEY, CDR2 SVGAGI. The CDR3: CASSTVYGGTEAFF. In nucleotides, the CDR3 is TGTGCCAGCAGTACAGTCTACGGGGGTACTGAAGCTTTCTTT.

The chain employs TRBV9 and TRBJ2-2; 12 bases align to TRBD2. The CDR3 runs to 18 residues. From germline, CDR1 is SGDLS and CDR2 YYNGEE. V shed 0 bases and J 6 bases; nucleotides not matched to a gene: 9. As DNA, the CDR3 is TGTGCCAGCAGCGTAGAGGGACTAGCGGGCCCTAACGCCGGGGAGCTGTTTTTT. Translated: CASSVEGLAGPNAGELFF.

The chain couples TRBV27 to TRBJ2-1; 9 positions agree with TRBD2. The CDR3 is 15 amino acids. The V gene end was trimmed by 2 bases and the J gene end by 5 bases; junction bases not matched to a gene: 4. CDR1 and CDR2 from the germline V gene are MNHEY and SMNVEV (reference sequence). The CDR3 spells CASSLGLALNNEQFF. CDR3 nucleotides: TGTGCCAGCAGTTTAGGACTAGCGCTAAACAATGAGCAGTTCTTC.

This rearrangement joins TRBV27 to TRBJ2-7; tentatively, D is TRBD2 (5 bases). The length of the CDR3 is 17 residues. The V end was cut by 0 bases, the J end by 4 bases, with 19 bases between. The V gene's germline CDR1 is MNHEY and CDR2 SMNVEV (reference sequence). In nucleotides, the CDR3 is TGTGCCAGCAGTTTATCGATCTCGACTACCGGAAGGTACGAGCAGTACTTC. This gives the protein CASSLSISTTGRYEQYF.

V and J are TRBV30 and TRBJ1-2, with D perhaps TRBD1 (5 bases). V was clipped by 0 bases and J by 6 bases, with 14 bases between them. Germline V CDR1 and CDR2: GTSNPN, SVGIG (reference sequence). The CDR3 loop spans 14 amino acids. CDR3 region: CAWSVSRQGHGYTF. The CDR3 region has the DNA TGTGCCTGGAGTGTAAGCAGGCAGGGCCATGGCTACACCTTC. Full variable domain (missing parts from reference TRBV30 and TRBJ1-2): SQTIHQWPATLVQPVGSPLSLECTVEGTSNPNLYWYRQAAGRGLQLLFYSVGIGQISSEVPQNLSASRPQDRQFILSSKKLLLSDSGFYLCAWSVSRQGHGYTFGSGTRLTVV.

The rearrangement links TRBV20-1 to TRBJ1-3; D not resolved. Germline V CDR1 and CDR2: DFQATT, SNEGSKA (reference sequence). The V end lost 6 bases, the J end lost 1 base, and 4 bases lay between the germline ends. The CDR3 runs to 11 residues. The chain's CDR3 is CSAQSGNTIYF. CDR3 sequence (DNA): TGCAGTGCACAATCTGGAAACACCATATATTTT.

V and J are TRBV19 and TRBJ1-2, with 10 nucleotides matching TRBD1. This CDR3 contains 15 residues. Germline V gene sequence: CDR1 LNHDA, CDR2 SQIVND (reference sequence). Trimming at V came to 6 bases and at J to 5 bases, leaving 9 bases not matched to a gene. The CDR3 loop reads CASSPRDRGGYGYTF. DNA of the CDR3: TGTGCCAGTAGCCCCCGGGACAGGGGCGGGTATGGCTACACCTTC.

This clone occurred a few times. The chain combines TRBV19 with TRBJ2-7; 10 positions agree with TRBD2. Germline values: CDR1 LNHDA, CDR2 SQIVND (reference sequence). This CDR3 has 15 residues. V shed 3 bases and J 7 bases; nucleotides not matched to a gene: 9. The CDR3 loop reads CASSILTSGPLEQYF. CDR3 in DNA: TGTGCCAGTAGTATTCTGACTAGCGGGCCGCTGGAGCAGTACTTC.

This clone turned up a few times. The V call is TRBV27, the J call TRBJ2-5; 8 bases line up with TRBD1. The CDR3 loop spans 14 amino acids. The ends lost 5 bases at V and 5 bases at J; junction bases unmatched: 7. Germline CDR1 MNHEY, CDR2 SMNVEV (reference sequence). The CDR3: CASSLRDRTETQYF. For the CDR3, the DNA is TGTGCCAGCAGTCTCAGGGACAGGACGGAGACCCAGTACTTC.

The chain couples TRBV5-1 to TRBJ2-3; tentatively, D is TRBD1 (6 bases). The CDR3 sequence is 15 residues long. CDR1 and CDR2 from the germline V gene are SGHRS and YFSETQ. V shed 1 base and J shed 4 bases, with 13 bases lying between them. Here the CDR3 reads CASSLLQGNADTQYF. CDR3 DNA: TGCGCCAGCAGCTTGTTACAGGGCAATGCAGATACGCAGTATTTT.

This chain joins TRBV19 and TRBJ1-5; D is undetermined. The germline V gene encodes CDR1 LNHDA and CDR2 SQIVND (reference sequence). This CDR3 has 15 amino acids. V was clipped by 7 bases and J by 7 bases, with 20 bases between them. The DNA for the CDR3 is TGTGCCAGTAACCCTCGGGGAACCCAGAGGCAGCCCCAGCATTTT. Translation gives CASNPRGTQRQPQHF.

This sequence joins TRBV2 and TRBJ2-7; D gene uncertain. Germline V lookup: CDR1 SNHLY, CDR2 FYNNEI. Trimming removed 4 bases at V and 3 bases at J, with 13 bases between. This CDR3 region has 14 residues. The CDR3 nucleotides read TGTGCCAGCAGTGCCCCCCAGCCCCTCTACGAGCAGTACTTC. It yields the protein CASSAPQPLYEQYF.

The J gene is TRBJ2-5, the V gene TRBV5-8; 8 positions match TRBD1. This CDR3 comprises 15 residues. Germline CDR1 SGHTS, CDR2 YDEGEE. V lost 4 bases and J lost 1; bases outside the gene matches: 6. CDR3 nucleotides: TGTGCCAGCAGCCAAGGGACAGGACTCCAAGAGACCCAGTACTTC. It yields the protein CASSQGTGLQETQYF.

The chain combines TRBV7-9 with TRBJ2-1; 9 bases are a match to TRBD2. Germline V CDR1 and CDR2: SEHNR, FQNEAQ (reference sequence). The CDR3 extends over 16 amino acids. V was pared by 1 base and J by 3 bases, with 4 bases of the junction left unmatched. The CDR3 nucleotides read TGTGCCAGCAGCTTAGGATCTAGCGGGGACTACAATGAGCAGTTCTTC. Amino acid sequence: CASSLGSSGDYNEQFF.

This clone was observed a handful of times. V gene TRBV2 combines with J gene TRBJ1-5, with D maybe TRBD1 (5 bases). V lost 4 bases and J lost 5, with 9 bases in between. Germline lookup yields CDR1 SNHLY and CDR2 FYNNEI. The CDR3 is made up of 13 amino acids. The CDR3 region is CASSGQGDQPQHF. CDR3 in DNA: TGTGCCAGCAGTGGGCAGGGAGATCAGCCCCAGCATTTT.

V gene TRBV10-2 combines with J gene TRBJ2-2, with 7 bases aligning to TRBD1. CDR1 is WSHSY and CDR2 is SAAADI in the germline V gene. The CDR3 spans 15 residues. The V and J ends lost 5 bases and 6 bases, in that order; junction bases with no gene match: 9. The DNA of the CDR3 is TGCGCCAGCAGTCCGGGACAGTGGATGCCCGGGGAGCTGTTTTTT. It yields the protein CASSPGQWMPGELFF.

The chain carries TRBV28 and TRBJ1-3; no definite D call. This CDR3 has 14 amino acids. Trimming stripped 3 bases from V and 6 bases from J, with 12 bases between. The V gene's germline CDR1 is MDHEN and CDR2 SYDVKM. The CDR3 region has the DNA TGTGCCAGCAGTTTTGCGGGGAGGGCAAACACCATATATTTT. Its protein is CASSFAGRANTIYF.

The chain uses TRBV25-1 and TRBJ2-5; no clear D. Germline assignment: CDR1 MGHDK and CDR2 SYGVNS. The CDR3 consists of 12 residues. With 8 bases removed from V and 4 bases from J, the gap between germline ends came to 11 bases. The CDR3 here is CASGVTRETQYF. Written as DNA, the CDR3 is TGTGCCAGCGGTGTAACGAGAGAGACCCAGTACTTC.

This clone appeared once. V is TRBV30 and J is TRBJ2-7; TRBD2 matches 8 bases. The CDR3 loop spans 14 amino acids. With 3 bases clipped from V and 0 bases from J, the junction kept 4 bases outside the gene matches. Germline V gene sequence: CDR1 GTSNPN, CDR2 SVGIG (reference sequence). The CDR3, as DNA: TGTGCCTGGAGATTCGCGGGAGGCTCCTACGAGCAGTACTTC. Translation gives CAWRFAGGSYEQYF.

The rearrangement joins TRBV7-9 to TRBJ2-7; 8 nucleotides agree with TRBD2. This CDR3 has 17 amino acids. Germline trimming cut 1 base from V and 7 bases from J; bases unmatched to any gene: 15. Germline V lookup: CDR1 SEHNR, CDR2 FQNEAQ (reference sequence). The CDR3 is CASSLGVMRREAGEQYF. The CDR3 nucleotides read TGTGCCAGCAGCTTAGGGGTGATGCGGCGGGAGGCGGGGGAGCAGTACTTC.

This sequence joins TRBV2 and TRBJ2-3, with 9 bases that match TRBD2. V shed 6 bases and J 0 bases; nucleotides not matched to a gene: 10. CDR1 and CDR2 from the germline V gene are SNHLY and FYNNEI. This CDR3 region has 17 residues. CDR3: CASRAFLAGSSTDTQYF. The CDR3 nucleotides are TGTGCCAGCAGGGCCTTCCTAGCGGGGTCTAGCACAGATACGCAGTATTTT. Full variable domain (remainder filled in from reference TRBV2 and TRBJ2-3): EPEVTQTPSHQVTQMGQEVILRCVPISNHLYFYWYRQILGQKVEFLVSFYNNEISEKSEIFDDQFSVERPDGSNFTLKIRSTKLEDSAMYFCASRAFLAGSSTDTQYFGPGTRLTVL.

The CDR3: CASSSSEPQHF. The CDR3 region has the DNA TGTGCCAGTAGTTCGAGTGAGCCCCAGCATTTT. This chain connects TRBV19 to TRBJ1-5; D uncertain. This CDR3 has 11 residues. Germline assignment: CDR1 LNHDA and CDR2 SQIVND (reference sequence). V gave up 5 bases and J gave up 8 bases, with 7 bases separating them.